This TCR beta chain emerged from a study of shared clonotypes between healthy human individuals. TCRdb keeps only in-frame clones here, not all; method: immunoSEQ multiplex PCR. The table lists 950,000 to 1,300,000 clones, about three quarters of them singletons. The origin of this receptor is a man between 18 and 35 years old in good health. The sample comprised memory CD4+ T cells sorted from blood. The sample's subset: CD45RA-negative fraction.

This CDR3 reads CASSLGQGGTTNEKLFF. The DNA for the CDR3 is TGTGCCAGCAGCTTGGGTCAGGGGGGTACAACTAATGAAAAACTGTTTTTT. The gene calls are TRBV5-4 and TRBJ1-4, with 7 nucleotides matching TRBD1. V trimming: 0 bases; J trimming: 0 bases; junction bases outside the gene matches: 5. CDR1 and CDR2 from the germline V gene are SGHNT and YYREEE (reference sequence). The CDR3 is 17 amino acids.